This TCR beta chain emerged from a study of T cell clones after liver transplantation. The overall study: TCRbeta sequencing after a pre-transplant mixed lymphocyte reaction identified graft-donor-reactive clones, later tracked in post-transplant blood. Draws occurred before transplant, before withdrawal, and after complete or failed withdrawal.

A remark on this clone: The antigen is not known.

Generated by immunoSEQ multiplex PCR, the TCRdb table keeps only in-frame clones and is missing some. Of 35,000 to 45,000 clones detected, 70% to 90% appear once; the ten largest clones hold approximately 2.7%. The CDR3 has 15 amino acids. V shed 1 base and J shed 5 bases, with 14 bases lying between them. Germline V gene lookup returns CDR1 SGHTA and CDR2 FQGNSA. The study's findings and limits: Migration into the graft, not deletion, may explain lost graft donor-reactive T cells. Donor-reactive sequences fell more than third party-reactive ones, suggesting partial deletion.

The clonotype comes from a human patient who received a liver transplant. Some T cells may have come from the graft donor. This material consisted of CD4+ T cells from blood, taken 24 months after liver transplant. This chain connects TRBV7-2 to TRBJ2-5; either TRBD1 or TRBD2 may fit D (5 bases each). The CDR3 sequence: CASSLDRAWGETQYF. For the CDR3, the DNA is TGTGCCAGCAGCTTAGACCGCGCTTGGGGGGAGACCCAGTACTTC.